Listed below are T cell receptor beta chains from one sample, sequenced in a study of blood T cell repertoires in COVID-19. TCRdb's table, derived via immunoSEQ multiplex PCR, lists solely in-frame clones and lacks some. The sample shows 200,000 to 250,000 clones, 65% to 85% of them seen only once. Sequencing used peripheral blood. The receptors were sampled from a woman aged 55-70 years with acute or convalescent COVID-19. Both conserved end residues are part of each CDR3. Fields, in order: V gene, J gene, clone size, D gene, CDR3 DNA, CDR3 protein. The D gene is left open where the match is weak. Expanded clones are given a class, and other clones once, few, many or no size at all.

v_call: TRBV7-6
j_call: TRBJ1-3
clone_size: NA
d_call: NA
cdr3_nt: TGTGCCAGCAGCTTAGCGGAAGGGGCCTCCTCTGGAAACACCATATATTTT
cdr3_aa: CASSLAEGASSGNTIYF

v_call: TRBV20-1
j_call: TRBJ1-1
clone_size: NA
d_call: NA
cdr3_nt: TGCAGTGCTAGTCAAACTAGGGCTTTCTTT
cdr3_aa: CSASQTRAFF

v_call: TRBV30
j_call: TRBJ1-2
clone_size: NA
d_call: TRBD1
cdr3_nt: TGTGCCTGGAGTAGAGGGGGCGATGGCTACACCTTC
cdr3_aa: CAWSRGGDGYTF

v_call: TRBV5-6
j_call: TRBJ1-6
clone_size: NA
d_call: NA
cdr3_nt: TGTGCCAGCACCCACTGGGGGGGCAGAGATTCACCCCTCCACTTT
cdr3_aa: CASTHWGGRDSPLHF

v_call: TRBV19
j_call: TRBJ1-2
clone_size: few
d_call: TRBD1
cdr3_nt: TGTGCCAGTAGTCATTGGGACAGGGAGCATGGCTACACCTTC
cdr3_aa: CASSHWDREHGYTF

v_call: TRBV11-3
j_call: TRBJ2-1
clone_size: NA
d_call: NA
cdr3_nt: TGTGCCAGCAGCTTATTCTCTGGGACTGGGGGGAATGAGCAGTTCTTC
cdr3_aa: CASSLFSGTGGNEQFF

v_call: TRBV19
j_call: TRBJ1-6
clone_size: NA
d_call: TRBD1
cdr3_nt: TGTGCCAGTAGTATACCAGTAGGGGGCAATTCACCCCTCCACTTT
cdr3_aa: CASSIPVGGNSPLHF

v_call: TRBV13
j_call: TRBJ1-1
clone_size: NA
d_call: TRBD1
cdr3_nt: TGTGCCAGCAGCTTAGAGGGGGACAGGAACACTGAAGCTTTCTTT
cdr3_aa: CASSLEGDRNTEAFF

v_call: TRBV19
j_call: TRBJ2-7
clone_size: few
d_call: TRBD2
cdr3_nt: TGTGCCAGTAGTGTTGGCGGGGGTACGTACGAGCAGTACTTC
cdr3_aa: CASSVGGGTYEQYF

v_call: TRBV19
j_call: TRBJ1-1
clone_size: once
d_call: NA
cdr3_nt: TGTGCCAGTAGTTTACCGGGACAGAACACTGAAGCTTTCTTT
cdr3_aa: CASSLPGQNTEAFF

v_call: TRBV19
j_call: TRBJ2-3
clone_size: NA
d_call: NA
cdr3_nt: TGTGCCAGTACCTCGGGGGGCGGGGGCCAAACGCTCTATTTT
cdr3_aa: CASTSGGGGQTLYF

v_call: TRBV6-5
j_call: TRBJ1-1
clone_size: NA
d_call: NA
cdr3_nt: TGTGCCAGCAGTTCTGGGGGGTCGAGAATAGCTTTCTTT
cdr3_aa: CASSSGGSRIAFF

v_call: TRBV5-1
j_call: TRBJ2-3
clone_size: NA
d_call: TRBD1
cdr3_nt: TGCGCCAGCAGCCAACAGGGGATAAGCACAGATACGCAGTATTTT
cdr3_aa: CASSQQGISTDTQYF

v_call: TRBV30
j_call: TRBJ1-3
clone_size: NA
d_call: NA
cdr3_nt: TGTGCCTCCACCCGCTACTCTGGAAACACCATATATTTT
cdr3_aa: CASTRYSGNTIYF

v_call: TRBV28
j_call: TRBJ2-5
clone_size: once
d_call: TRBD2
cdr3_nt: TGTGCCAGCAGTTCCCGACTAGCGGGGGGCGGGGAGACCCAGTACTTC
cdr3_aa: CASSSRLAGGGETQYF

v_call: TRBV5-4
j_call: TRBJ1-1
clone_size: NA
d_call: NA
cdr3_nt: TGTGCCAGCAGCTTGGCACAGGGAGTGGACACTGAAGCTTTCTTT
cdr3_aa: CASSLAQGVDTEAFF

v_call: TRBV12-3/TRBV12-4
j_call: TRBJ1-1
clone_size: NA
d_call: NA
cdr3_nt: TGTGCCAGCAGTACAAGATACACTGAAGCTTTCTTT
cdr3_aa: CASSTRYTEAFF

v_call: TRBV7-9
j_call: TRBJ2-1
clone_size: NA
d_call: TRBD2
cdr3_nt: TGTGCCAGCAGCTTAGTCCTCGGGGGGAGCTCCTACAATGAGCAGTTCTTC
cdr3_aa: CASSLVLGGSSYNEQFF

v_call: TRBV5-1
j_call: TRBJ2-7
clone_size: NA
d_call: TRBD1
cdr3_nt: TGCGCCAGCAGCTTCCTAGGGTCAGGGGGCCCCACCTCCTACGAGCAGTACTTC
cdr3_aa: CASSFLGSGGPTSYEQYF

v_call: TRBV6-5
j_call: TRBJ2-7
clone_size: NA
d_call: TRBD1
cdr3_nt: TGTGCCAGCAGTCCTTCGGGGACAGCTTACGAGCAGTACTTC
cdr3_aa: CASSPSGTAYEQYF

v_call: TRBV19
j_call: TRBJ1-4
clone_size: NA
d_call: TRBD1
cdr3_nt: TGTGCCAGTAGTATAGTGACAGGGGCGGATGAAAAACTGTTTTTT
cdr3_aa: CASSIVTGADEKLFF

v_call: TRBV5-1
j_call: TRBJ2-1
clone_size: NA
d_call: NA
cdr3_nt: TGCGCCAGCAGCCTCGGACAGCGCCCGTACAATGAGCAGTTCTTC
cdr3_aa: CASSLGQRPYNEQFF

v_call: TRBV4-1
j_call: TRBJ2-2
clone_size: NA
d_call: TRBD1
cdr3_nt: TGCGCCAGCAGCCAAGATGGGACAGGACAGCTGTTTTTT
cdr3_aa: CASSQDGTGQLFF

v_call: TRBV2
j_call: TRBJ1-2
clone_size: NA
d_call: NA
cdr3_nt: TGTGCCAGCAGTGAAAGTAGTCTTTCGGGTGGCTACACCTTC
cdr3_aa: CASSESSLSGGYTF

v_call: TRBV7-3
j_call: TRBJ1-1
clone_size: NA
d_call: NA
cdr3_nt: TGTGCCAGCAGCTTAACGGCTAACACTGAAGCTTTCTTT
cdr3_aa: CASSLTANTEAFF

v_call: TRBV13
j_call: TRBJ1-2
clone_size: once
d_call: TRBD1
cdr3_nt: TGTGCCAGCAGCAAGCAGGGGGCGGGCTATGGCTACACCTTC
cdr3_aa: CASSKQGAGYGYTF

v_call: TRBV6-5
j_call: TRBJ1-6
clone_size: NA
d_call: NA
cdr3_nt: TGTGCCAGCAGTTCCCGGGAGCGCAATTCACCCCTCCACTTT
cdr3_aa: CASSSRERNSPLHF

v_call: TRBV6-5
j_call: TRBJ1-1
clone_size: NA
d_call: NA
cdr3_nt: TGTGCCAGCAGTTACTCGATAGGAGGTACTGAAGCTTTCTTT
cdr3_aa: CASSYSIGGTEAFF

v_call: TRBV28
j_call: TRBJ1-2
clone_size: once
d_call: TRBD1
cdr3_nt: TGTGCCAGCAGTTCGCCAGGGGGACGGTATGGCTACACCTTC
cdr3_aa: CASSSPGGRYGYTF

v_call: TRBV5-1
j_call: TRBJ1-2
clone_size: NA
d_call: NA
cdr3_nt: TGCGCCAGCAGCTCGACAGGCGTCTATGGCTACACCTTC
cdr3_aa: CASSSTGVYGYTF

v_call: TRBV30
j_call: TRBJ1-2
clone_size: NA
d_call: TRBD1
cdr3_nt: TGTGCCTGGAACGGCCGGCTTTGGGGACAGGGGCTTTCTAACTATGGCTACACCTTC
cdr3_aa: CAWNGRLWGQGLSNYGYTF

v_call: TRBV6-2/TRBV6-3
j_call: TRBJ1-2
clone_size: NA
d_call: TRBD1
cdr3_nt: TGTGCCAGCAGCGACGGGACAGACACCTATGGCTACACCTTC
cdr3_aa: CASSDGTDTYGYTF

v_call: TRBV19
j_call: TRBJ1-5
clone_size: NA
d_call: NA
cdr3_nt: TGTGCCAGCAGGGAATTTGGCTCCTCTGGGAGCAATCAGCCCCAGCATTTT
cdr3_aa: CASREFGSSGSNQPQHF

v_call: TRBV3-1/TRBV3-2
j_call: TRBJ1-4
clone_size: few
d_call: TRBD1
cdr3_nt: TGTGCCAGCAGCCAAAGGGGAGGACAGGGTGAAAAACTGTTTTTT
cdr3_aa: CASSQRGGQGEKLFF

v_call: TRBV9
j_call: TRBJ1-4
clone_size: once
d_call: TRBD1
cdr3_nt: TGTGCCAGCAGCCCAAACACAGGGGTTGGGGAAAAACTGTTTTTT
cdr3_aa: CASSPNTGVGEKLFF

v_call: TRBV28
j_call: TRBJ1-2
clone_size: NA
d_call: NA
cdr3_nt: TGTGCCAGCAGTCCCATCCGTCTGAACAACCGCTATGGCTACACCTTC
cdr3_aa: CASSPIRLNNRYGYTF

v_call: TRBV5-4
j_call: TRBJ1-1
clone_size: NA
d_call: NA
cdr3_nt: TGTGCCAGCAGCCGGGGGGGTTCTGGGGCGCGAACTGAAGCTTTCTTT
cdr3_aa: CASSRGGSGARTEAFF

v_call: TRBV28
j_call: TRBJ1-6
clone_size: NA
d_call: NA
cdr3_nt: TGTGCCAGCAGAAATGGACTGGGCTCCTATAATTCACCCCTCCACTTT
cdr3_aa: CASRNGLGSYNSPLHF

v_call: TRBV5-3
j_call: TRBJ2-2
clone_size: NA
d_call: TRBD2
cdr3_nt: TGTGCCAGAAGCTTGGAGCTAGCGGGGCACACCGGGGAGCTGTTTTTT
cdr3_aa: CARSLELAGHTGELFF

v_call: TRBV15
j_call: TRBJ2-2
clone_size: once
d_call: NA
cdr3_nt: TGTGCCACCAGCAGAGGTCAGGGATCCACCGGGGAGCTGTTTTTT
cdr3_aa: CATSRGQGSTGELFF

v_call: TRBV5-4
j_call: TRBJ1-2
clone_size: NA
d_call: NA
cdr3_nt: TGTGCCAGCAGCTCCCAACTACAGGGCGGTCAGGAACATTACACCTTC
cdr3_aa: CASSSQLQGGQEHYTF

v_call: TRBV10-1
j_call: TRBJ1-5
clone_size: few
d_call: NA
cdr3_nt: TGCGCCAGCCCAGGGCATCAGCCCCAGCATTTT
cdr3_aa: CASPGHQPQHF

v_call: TRBV7-9
j_call: TRBJ1-4
clone_size: NA
d_call: NA
cdr3_nt: TGTGCCAGCAGCCAAAGGACTGAAATCAATGAAAAACTGTTTTTT
cdr3_aa: CASSQRTEINEKLFF

v_call: TRBV7-9
j_call: TRBJ2-3
clone_size: NA
d_call: NA
cdr3_nt: TGTGCCAGCAGCTCCAACCGTGACACAAGCACAGATACGCAGTATTTT
cdr3_aa: CASSSNRDTSTDTQYF

v_call: TRBV2
j_call: TRBJ2-7
clone_size: NA
d_call: NA
cdr3_nt: TGTGCCAGCAGTGAAGTAGCGCTGGGGGAGCAGTACTTC
cdr3_aa: CASSEVALGEQYF

v_call: TRBV4-1
j_call: TRBJ1-1
clone_size: once
d_call: NA
cdr3_nt: TGCGCCAGCAGCCAAGATCTGAACAGGCTGAACACTGAAGCTTTCTTT
cdr3_aa: CASSQDLNRLNTEAFF

v_call: TRBV30
j_call: TRBJ1-5
clone_size: NA
d_call: TRBD1
cdr3_nt: TGTGCCTGGGGGACAGGGGGTAATCAGCCCCAGCATTTT
cdr3_aa: CAWGTGGNQPQHF

v_call: TRBV30
j_call: TRBJ1-3
clone_size: NA
d_call: NA
cdr3_nt: TGTGCCTGGAGTGATCCGTTACTCTCTGGAAACACCATATATTTT
cdr3_aa: CAWSDPLLSGNTIYF

v_call: TRBV14
j_call: TRBJ1-5
clone_size: NA
d_call: TRBD1
cdr3_nt: TGTGCCAGCAGCCAAGGAAGGCCGGGACAGGGATCGTATAGCAATCAGCCCCAGCATTTT
cdr3_aa: CASSQGRPGQGSYSNQPQHF

v_call: TRBV7-2
j_call: TRBJ2-5
clone_size: once
d_call: NA
cdr3_nt: TGTGCCAGCAGCTTAATTACGCGGAGAGAGACCCAGTACTTC
cdr3_aa: CASSLITRRETQYF

v_call: TRBV19
j_call: TRBJ2-7
clone_size: once
d_call: NA
cdr3_nt: TGTGCCAGTAGTGTTGAGAGGGGGGGGCGCTACGAGCAGTACTTC
cdr3_aa: CASSVERGGRYEQYF

v_call: TRBV7-9
j_call: TRBJ2-7
clone_size: NA
d_call: NA
cdr3_nt: TGTGCCAGCAGCTTAGCAGCAGGCCGCTACTTC
cdr3_aa: CASSLAAGRYF

v_call: TRBV7-9
j_call: TRBJ2-7
clone_size: NA
d_call: NA
cdr3_nt: TGTGCCAGCAGCTTAAGGGGCTGGGAGCAGTACTTC
cdr3_aa: CASSLRGWEQYF